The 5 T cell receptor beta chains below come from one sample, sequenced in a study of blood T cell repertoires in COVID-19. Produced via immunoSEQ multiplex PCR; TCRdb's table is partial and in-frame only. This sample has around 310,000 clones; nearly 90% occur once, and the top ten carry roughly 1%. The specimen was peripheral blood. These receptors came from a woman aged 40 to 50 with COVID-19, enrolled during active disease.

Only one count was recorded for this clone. CDR3 sequence reads: CASSLVRLAGLGEQFF. The CDR3 DNA reads TGTGCCAGCAGCTTAGTTCGGCTAGCGGGATTAGGGGAGCAGTTCTTC. The rearrangement links TRBV7-8 to TRBJ2-1; 9 positions agree with TRBD2. Germline V lookup: CDR1 SGHVS, CDR2 FQNEAQ. The trim removed 1 base at V and 10 bases at J, leaving 11 bases unmatched. This CDR3 is built from 16 residues.

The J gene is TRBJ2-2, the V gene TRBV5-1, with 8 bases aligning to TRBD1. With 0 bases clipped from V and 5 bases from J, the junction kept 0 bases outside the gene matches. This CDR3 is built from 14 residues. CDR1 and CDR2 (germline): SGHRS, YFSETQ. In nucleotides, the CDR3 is TGCGCCAGCAGCTTGGACAGGGGGACCGGGGAGCTGTTTTTT. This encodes CASSLDRGTGELFF.

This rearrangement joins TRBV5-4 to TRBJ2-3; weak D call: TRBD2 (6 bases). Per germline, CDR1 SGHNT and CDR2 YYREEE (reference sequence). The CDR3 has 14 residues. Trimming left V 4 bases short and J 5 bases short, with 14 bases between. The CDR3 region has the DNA TGTGCCAGCAGCCTACGGGACTTGAAAGATACGCAGTATTTT. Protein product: CASSLRDLKDTQYF.

The CDR3 DNA reads TGCGCCAGCAGCTTAGGTGGGGGCGCTGGGGCCAACGTCCTGACTTTC. This sequence encodes CASSLGGGAGANVLTF. The J gene is TRBJ2-6, the V gene TRBV5-1; the D gene is possibly TRBD1 (6 bases). The CDR3 consists of 16 residues. CDR1 and CDR2 from the germline V gene are SGHRS and YFSETQ. V lost 2 bases, J lost 2 bases, and 11 bases lay in between. The variable domain in full, with the rest retrieved from reference TRBV5-1 and TRBJ2-6, is KAGVTQTPRYLIKTRGQQVTLSCSPISGHRSVSWYQQTPGQGLQFLFEYFSETQRNKGNFPGRFSGRQFSNSRSEMNVSTLELGDSALYLCASSLGGGAGANVLTFGAGSRLTVL.

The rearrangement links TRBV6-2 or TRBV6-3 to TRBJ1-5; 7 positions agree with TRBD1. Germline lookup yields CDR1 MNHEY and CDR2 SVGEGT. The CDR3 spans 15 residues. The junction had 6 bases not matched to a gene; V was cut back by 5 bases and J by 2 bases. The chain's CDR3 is CASSRNTGGNQPQHF. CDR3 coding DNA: TGTGCCAGCAGTCGGAACACAGGGGGCAATCAGCCCCAGCATTTT.